This entry lists 16 T cell receptor beta chains sequenced from one sample in a study of shared clonotypes between healthy human individuals. The assay was immunoSEQ multiplex PCR, and TCRdb's table has in-frame clones only and misses some. The sample shows some 2,400,000 clones, nearly 97% of them seen only once. The sequencing sample was made of naive CD4+ T cells sorted from blood. Stated subset: CD45RA+ positively selected. The receptors here all came from a man younger than 35 in good health.

The chain joins TRBV6-5 to TRBJ2-5; TRBD1 aligns across 9 bases. The germline gives CDR1 MNHEY, CDR2 SVGAGI. The CDR3 is 14 residues long. Germline trimming cut 5 bases from V and 5 bases from J; bases unmatched to any gene: 6. Here the CDR3 reads CASSEDRGAETQYF. CDR3 coding DNA: TGTGCCAGCAGTGAAGACAGGGGGGCGGAGACCCAGTACTTC.

This chain links TRBV25-1 with TRBJ1-6, with D unresolved. Germline V lookup: CDR1 MGHDK, CDR2 SYGVNS. The germline V and J ends were trimmed by 4 bases and 0 bases, with 4 bases remaining between them. The CDR3 extends over 14 amino acids. In nucleotides, the CDR3 is TGTGCCAGCAGTGCCAGCTCCTATAATTCACCCCTCCACTTT. Encoded protein: CASSASSYNSPLHF.

V gene TRBV7-8 combines with J gene TRBJ2-1; 9 bases are shared with TRBD2. V trimming: 1 base; J trimming: 8 bases; junction bases outside the gene matches: 6. Germline loops: CDR1 SGHVS, CDR2 FQNEAQ. The length of the CDR3 is 15 residues. CDR3 in amino acids: CASSLVFTSGHEQFF. CDR3 coding DNA: TGTGCCAGCAGCTTAGTGTTCACTAGCGGGCATGAGCAGTTCTTC.

The rearrangement uses TRBV7-2 and TRBJ2-5; 7 nucleotides agree with TRBD2. Trimming removed 5 bases from V and 5 bases from J; junction bases left unmatched: 11. The CDR3 covers 15 residues. The germline V gene has CDR1 SGHTA and CDR2 FQGNSA. DNA for the CDR3: TGTGCCAGCAGCCCGCAAGCGGGAACCCGGGAGACCCAGTACTTC. Its protein product is CASSPQAGTRETQYF.

This rearrangement joins TRBV6-1 to TRBJ1-4, with a tentative D call TRBD1 (6 bases). The CDR3 has 17 amino acids. The V gene lost 2 bases and the J gene lost 8 bases, with 21 bases spanning the gap. Germline CDR1 and CDR2: MNHNS and SASEGT. The CDR3 spells CASSERAGAGIREKLFF. The CDR3 DNA follows: TGTGCCAGCAGTGAACGGGCAGGGGCTGGAATACGGGAAAAACTGTTTTTT.

The CDR3 bases are TGTGCCAGCAGAGAAGGGAGCTATAATTCACCCCTCCACTTT. As protein: CASREGSYNSPLHF. The V and J genes are TRBV14 and TRBJ1-6; no firm D call. V was shortened by 6 bases and J by 3 bases, with 9 bases between the two germline ends. Germline V gene data show CDR1 as SGHDN and CDR2 as FVKESK. CDR3 length equals 14 residues.

The chain links TRBV6-5 to TRBJ2-7, with D perhaps matching TRBD1 or TRBD2 (5 bases each). The CDR3 is made up of 15 amino acids. Looked up from germline, CDR1 is MNHEY and CDR2 is SVGAGI. Trimming stripped 2 bases from V and 7 bases from J, with 18 bases between. DNA for the CDR3: TGTGCCAGCAGTTACCGCGACTGGGGGTCTGGTGAGCAGTACTTC. The encoded protein is CASSYRDWGSGEQYF.

The chain combines TRBV10-3 with TRBJ2-3, with no clear D. Germline CDR1 is ENHRY and CDR2 is SYGVKD. V dropped 0 bases and J dropped 0 bases, with 7 bases sitting between them. The CDR3 covers 15 residues. The CDR3 reads CAISESLASTDTQYF. The CDR3 coding sequence is TGTGCCATCAGTGAGTCCCTCGCTAGCACAGATACGCAGTATTTT.

This clone was found once. This chain joins TRBV7-6 and TRBJ2-3, with 15 bases that match TRBD2. CDR3 size: 17 residues. Germline assignment: CDR1 SGHVS and CDR2 FNYEAQ. V dropped 4 bases and J dropped 2; count of bases not matched to a gene: 4. The CDR3 DNA reads TGTGCCAGCAGCTCGGGGACTAGCGGGGGGATCACAGATACGCAGTATTTT. This translates into CASSSGTSGGITDTQYF.

The sample holds a few counts of this clone. The J gene is TRBJ2-7, the V gene TRBV5-1; maybe TRBD1 (6 bases). Germline V gives CDR1 SGHRS, CDR2 YFSETQ. V dropped 2 bases and J dropped 4 bases, with 16 bases sitting between them. This CDR3 has 15 amino acids. The CDR3 DNA reads TGCGCCAGCAGCTTCGGACAGTGGGGCCAATACGAGCAGTACTTC. It is translated as CASSFGQWGQYEQYF.

The V and J genes are TRBV25-1 and TRBJ2-5; the D is unclear. Germline CDR1 and CDR2: MGHDK and SYGVNS. CDR3 length: 14 residues. The V end lost 7 bases, the J end lost 2 bases, and 14 bases lay between the germline ends. The CDR3 DNA reads TGTGCCAGCACCCCGCCGGGCAGTCAAGAGACCCAGTACTTC. The encoded protein is CASTPPGSQETQYF.

J is TRBJ2-5 and V is TRBV11-3; TRBD1 matches 9 bases. This CDR3 has 13 amino acids. J lost 3 bases, V lost 5 bases, and 1 base had no gene match. Germline V gene sequence: CDR1 SGHNT, CDR2 YENEEA. The CDR3 loop reads CASSGTGKETQYF. The CDR3 nucleotides are TGTGCCAGCAGCGGGACAGGGAAAGAGACCCAGTACTTC.

This clone was detected only once. The chain carries TRBV6-5 and TRBJ2-3; maybe TRBD1 (7 bases). The germline V and J ends were trimmed by 8 bases and 2 bases, with 17 bases remaining between them. Germline V gene lookup returns CDR1 MNHEY and CDR2 SVGAGI. The CDR3 length is 15 residues. The chain's CDR3 is CASAPGGLNTDTQYF. The CDR3 nucleotides read TGTGCCAGCGCCCCAGGGGGGTTAAACACAGATACGCAGTATTTT.

This sequence joins TRBV5-6 and TRBJ1-6; D is perhaps TRBD1 (5 bases). This CDR3 spans 17 amino acids. The germline gives CDR1 SGHDT, CDR2 YYEEEE. V lost 0 bases to trimming and J lost 3 bases, with 13 bases between them. This CDR3 is CASSLVSGGFYNSPLHF. The CDR3 DNA is TGTGCCAGCAGCTTGGTTTCGGGGGGTTTCTATAATTCACCCCTCCACTTT.

The J gene is TRBJ1-5, the V gene TRBV19; no reliable D call. CDR1 LNHDA and CDR2 SQIVND come from the germline V gene (reference sequence). Deletions cut 8 bases from V and 9 bases from J, with 17 bases between. The CDR3 is 13 amino acids. CDR3: CASGREPWGPQHF. The CDR3 DNA reads as TGTGCCAGTGGACGGGAGCCATGGGGGCCCCAGCATTTT.

This chain connects TRBV10-2 to TRBJ1-5; D is possibly TRBD1 (5 bases). CDR1 is WSHSY and CDR2 is SAAADI in the germline V gene. With 3 bases removed from V and 11 bases from J, the gap between germline ends came to 11 bases. This CDR3 comprises 12 residues. The DNA for the CDR3 is TGCGCCAGCAGTGACCCAGGGCAGGCCCAGCATTTT. Encoded protein: CASSDPGQAQHF.